This T cell receptor (beta chain) was profiled in a study of T cells in Graves' hyperthyroidism and ophthalmopathy. Study-level results: Stable hyperthyroidism and ophthalmopathy were separated using 13 V-J signatures.

Germline V gene lookup returns CDR1 SGHDN and CDR2 FVKESK. The CDR3 spans 13 residues. The V end was cut by 1 base, the J end by 7 bases, with 5 bases between. Authors of the study amplified TCR beta CDR3 regions from RNA transcripts. The study used the HTBI primer set for a first-round RT-PCR of the TCR CDR3. MiXCR, applied by TCRdb to the multiplex PCR reads, yields one record per CDR3 protein. The sample consists of roughly 260,000 distinct CDR3 sequences, 13% to 15% of them appearing once. Note on this clonotype: Its antigen is currently unknown.

The sequenced sample was blood. The receptor comes from a woman aged 40-49 years with Graves' hyperthyroidism that later progressed to Graves' ophthalmopathy. The chain uses TRBV14 and TRBJ1-6, with unresolved D. Here the CDR3 reads CASSQVVNSPLHF. The CDR3 DNA is TGTGCCAGCAGCCAAGTCGTCAATTCACCCCTCCACTTT.